This section outlines one T cell receptor (beta chain) sequence together with its context. Its antigen is unknown. High-throughput TCR beta sequencing covered peripheral CD8+ and CD4+ T cells. Both CD4+ and CD8+ T cells were negatively isolated, and TEMRA cells underwent FACS enrichment. An amount of RNA that ranged from roughly 0.45 to 1 ug was reverse transcribed with random hexamers. One entry per CDR3 protein, called by TCRdb with MiXCR from the immunoSEQ multiplex PCR reads. The sample shows around 200,000 distinct CDR3 sequences, just under 95% of them seen only once. This CDR3 has 13 amino acids. CDR1 MNHEY and CDR2 SVGEGT come from the germline V gene. Trimming shortened V by 7 bases and J by 0 bases, and 9 bases separated the two germline ends. The data are from a study of CD8 T cells in Susac syndrome. Regarding the study as a whole: Only a relatively small number of individuals were included in the TCR sequencing and HLA analysis.

The chain recombines TRBV6-2 or TRBV6-3 with TRBJ1-1; maybe TRBD1 (5 bases). This sequence originates from a human donor with multiple sclerosis. Material: CD4+ T cells from PBMCs. The CDR3 region is CASTAGLNTEAFF. Here the CDR3 DNA reads TGTGCCAGCACTGCGGGGCTGAACACTGAAGCTTTCTTT.